The table lists the clone carrying this TCR beta chain with many counts. The antigen is unknown. This entry belongs to a study of blood T cells in healthy people across ages. Study results and limitations: In these data, TCR beta diversity tracked strongly with naive T cell percentage.

Collection of around 10 milliliters of peripheral blood was performed for each donor. Germline CDR1 is GTSNPN and CDR2 is SVGIG (reference sequence). Trimming pared 6 bases from V and 3 bases from J, leaving 6 bases between. The CDR3 covers 11 residues. Next came a second PCR, run for about 7 to 12 cycles, which used a sample-barcoded 5' primer along with a J-beta primer mix. TCRdb independently ran MiXCR on the 5' RACE reads; one entry per CDR3 protein. The sample includes hundreds of thousands of distinct CDR3 sequences, approximately 29% seen only once; the top ten take 15%. The specimen sequenced was blood. V gene TRBV30 combines with J gene TRBJ2-1; the D gene is possibly TRBD2 (5 bases). The sequence was collected from a woman aged 80 or older in good health. Here the CDR3 reads CACRDYNEQFF. Written as DNA, the CDR3 is TGTGCCTGCCGGGACTACAATGAGCAGTTCTTC.